These 8 T cell receptor beta chains were sequenced from one sample in a study of blood T cells in healthy people across ages. For the second PCR, which ran for roughly 6 to 12 cycles, a sample-barcoded 5' primer and a J-beta primer mix were used. TCRdb processed the 5' RACE reads anew with MiXCR; each CDR3 protein has one entry. The sample comprises 600,000 to 850,000 distinct CDR3 sequences, approximately 25% of which are singletons, and 9.4% rests with the top ten. These data also formed part of another study, on T cells of mothers and their children.

Input material: blood. All receptors come from a boy aged 5-17 years in good health.

The chain links TRBV5-6 to TRBJ2-3; TRBD2 matches 9 bases. Trimming removed 4 bases from V and 2 bases from J; junction bases left unmatched: 8. The CDR3 is 16 residues long. Germline CDR1 and CDR2: SGHDT and YYEEEE. CDR3 sequence (DNA): TGTGCCAGCAGCCCCAGGCGGGGGGGCCTCACAGATACGCAGTATTTT. The encoded protein is CASSPRRGGLTDTQYF.

This clonotype came up a few times. The V call is TRBV7-9, the J call TRBJ2-3; unclear D gene. This CDR3 contains 16 residues. Trimming removed 5 bases at V and 0 bases at J, with 15 bases between. Germline V CDR1 and CDR2: SEHNR, FQNEAQ (reference sequence). The CDR3 sequence is CASSALRYPSTDTQYF. The CDR3 DNA follows: TGTGCCAGCAGCGCCCTGCGGTACCCTAGCACAGATACGCAGTATTTT. The full variable domain, its missing parts supplied by reference TRBV7-9 and TRBJ2-3, is DTGVSQNPRHKITKRGQNVTFRCDPISEHNRLYWYRQTLGQGPEFLTYFQNEAQLEKSRLLSDRFSAERPKGSFSTLEIQRTEQGDSAMYLCASSALRYPSTDTQYFGPGTRLTVL.

This chain connects TRBV6-6 to TRBJ2-2, with 8 bases matching TRBD2. The CDR3 sequence is 16 residues long. Unmatched junction bases numbered 3, after V lost 2 bases and J lost 1 base. Germline lookup yields CDR1 MNHNY and CDR2 SVGAGI (reference sequence). The CDR3 sequence: CASSYRGLENTGELFF. CDR3 DNA: TGTGCCAGCAGTTACAGGGGACTAGAGAACACCGGGGAGCTGTTTTTT.

The CDR3 protein is CSVRLAGSSYEQYF. Written as DNA, the CDR3 is TGCAGCGTCCGACTAGCGGGAAGCTCCTACGAGCAGTACTTC. This chain links TRBV29-1 with TRBJ2-7; TRBD2 matches at 11 bases. V shed 6 bases and J 0 bases; nucleotides not matched to a gene: 4. The CDR3 is 14 amino acids. The V gene's germline CDR1 is SQVTM and CDR2 ANQGSEA.

This clonotype has ten or more counts. The chain links TRBV18 to TRBJ2-5; D possibly corresponds to TRBD1 (6 bases). The CDR3 spans 15 residues. Germline V CDR1 and CDR2: KGHSH, LQKENI. The V and J ends lost 2 bases and 1 base respectively, with 11 bases between them. This CDR3 is CASSPGGWRQETQYF. CDR3 coding DNA: TGTGCCAGCTCACCAGGGGGCTGGCGCCAAGAGACCCAGTACTTC.

The rearrangement joins TRBV7-9 to TRBJ2-7; 7 nucleotides line up with TRBD1. The CDR3 extends over 19 amino acids. V dropped 1 base and J dropped 2; count of bases not matched to a gene: 17. Germline CDR1 SEHNR, CDR2 FQNEAQ (reference sequence). The CDR3 DNA reads TGTGCCAGCAGCTTAGTCTCGGGGACCCATGAGGGACAGCCCTACGAGCAGTACTTC. Amino acid sequence: CASSLVSGTHEGQPYEQYF.

The rearrangement joins TRBV18 to TRBJ2-7, with a tentative D call TRBD2 (6 bases). Per germline, CDR1 KGHSH and CDR2 LQKENI. The CDR3 runs to 12 residues. V was shortened by 4 bases and J by 7 bases, with 11 bases between the two germline ends. This chain's CDR3 is CASSRPAGEQYF. Here the CDR3 DNA reads TGTGCCAGCTCACGACCGGCGGGGGAGCAGTACTTC.

This clonotype was seen a few times. V and J are TRBV10-3 and TRBJ2-5; 10 nucleotides agree with TRBD1. TRBJ2-7 matches the DNA end more closely, so the J call is doubtful. Germline CDR1 and CDR2: ENHRY and SYGVKD. The CDR3 loop spans 15 amino acids. For the CDR3, the DNA is TGTGCCATCAGTGAGGGACAGGGGGTATCCTACGAGCAGTACTTC. Protein product: CAISEGQGVSYEQYF.